Listed below are T cell receptor beta chains from one sample, sequenced in a study of CD8+CD57+ T cells in acquired aplastic anemia. Via MiXCR, TCRdb re-called the reads, giving one row per CDR3 protein. The repertoire includes 150,000 to 200,000 distinct CDR3 sequences, just under 65% of them detected once, and roughly 44% sits in the top ten. Material: sorted CD4+, CD8+, or CD8+CD57+ T cells (not recorded which) from PBMCs. Receptor source: a human donor in good health. CDR3s include the opening cysteine and the closing phenylalanine or tryptophan. A D gene is named only where the DNA matches it firmly. Not all rows give a size; the values are once, few, many and, for expanded clones, a class.

j_gene	v_gene	abundance	d_gene	CDR3aa	CDR3nt
TRBJ1-1	TRBV7-9	many	.	CASSLDRTASTEAFF	TGTGCCAGCAGCTTAGACCGGACGGCGAGCACTGAAGCTTTCTTT
TRBJ2-3	TRBV15	.	.	CATRWGESTDTQYF	TGTGCCACCAGGTGGGGGGAGAGCACAGATACGCAGTATTTT
TRBJ1-6	TRBV7-3	few	TRBD1	CASSSQGANSPLHF	TGTGCCAGCAGCTCGCAGGGGGCTAATTCACCCCTCCACTTT
TRBJ2-6	TRBV24-1	.	TRBD1	CATSESFRGLGGANVLTF	TGTGCCACCAGTGAGTCGTTCAGGGGGCTAGGAGGGGCCAACGTCCTGACTTTC
TRBJ1-2	TRBV15	many	.	CATSRGENGYTF	TGTGCCACCAGCAGAGGGGAGAATGGCTACACCTTC
TRBJ1-1	TRBV7-8	.	TRBD1	CASSLGQGQNTEAFF	TGTGCCAGCAGCTTGGGACAGGGACAGAACACTGAAGCTTTCTTT
TRBJ2-7	TRBV27	few	TRBD2	CASSLRGLAGAEQYF	TGTGCCAGCAGTTTACGGGGACTAGCGGGAGCCGAGCAGTACTTC
TRBJ2-7	TRBV27	few	.	CASSVGGGRSDEQYF	TGTGCCAGCAGCGTAGGGGGCGGGAGAAGCGACGAGCAGTACTTC
TRBJ2-3	TRBV6-5	many	.	CASSYGSRADTQYF	TGTGCCAGCAGCTACGGCAGCCGGGCAGATACGCAGTATTTT
TRBJ2-3	TRBV20-1	once	TRBD2	CSARDPPSGGYTDTQYF	TGCAGTGCTAGAGATCCCCCTAGCGGGGGATACACAGATACGCAGTATTTT
TRBJ2-2	TRBV29-1	.	.	CSVEAKGRGTGELFF	TGCAGCGTTGAAGCGAAAGGGAGGGGGACCGGGGAGCTGTTTTTT
TRBJ2-5	TRBV5-1	.	TRBD1	CASSFGQGGTQYF	TGCGCCAGCAGCTTCGGACAGGGAGGGACCCAGTACTTC
TRBJ1-2	TRBV9	many	.	CASSVSEFDHYGYTF	TGTGCCAGCAGCGTATCTGAGTTCGACCACTATGGCTACACCTTC
TRBJ1-2	TRBV6-6	once	.	CASSFRVTAYGYTF	TGTGCCAGCAGTTTCCGAGTGACAGCCTATGGCTACACCTTC
TRBJ2-7	TRBV5-1	few	.	CASSFGIATYEQYF	TGCGCCAGCAGCTTCGGAATCGCCACCTACGAGCAGTACTTC
TRBJ2-7	TRBV6-1	many	.	CASSHRDNYEQYF	TGTGCCAGCAGTCACCGGGACAACTACGAGCAGTACTTC
TRBJ2-7	TRBV7-2	once	TRBD1	CASSSRTGVDYEQYF	TGTGCCAGCAGCTCGAGGACAGGGGTTGACTACGAGCAGTACTTC
TRBJ2-3	TRBV15	.	TRBD1	CATSREVDRVPDTQYF	TGTGCCACCAGCAGAGAGGTTGACAGGGTCCCAGATACGCAGTATTTT
TRBJ2-7	TRBV7-8	few	.	CASSPTSVIPYEQYF	TGTGCCAGCAGCCCCACCAGCGTAATCCCCTACGAGCAGTACTTC
TRBJ1-1	TRBV20-1	.	TRBD1	CSASTGGRNTEAFF	TGCAGTGCTTCAACAGGGGGGAGGAACACTGAAGCTTTCTTT
TRBJ1-2	TRBV20-1	many	.	CSARGPGQDGYTF	TGCAGTGCTAGAGGCCCAGGTCAGGATGGCTACACCTTC
TRBJ2-3	TRBV10-3	.	.	CAISEAFTDTQYF	TGTGCCATCTCGGAGGCATTCACAGATACGCAGTATTTT
TRBJ2-3	TRBV15	.	TRBD1	CATSVSGQVTPDTQYF	TGTGCCACCAGCGTTTCGGGACAGGTTACCCCAGATACGCAGTATTTT
TRBJ1-2	TRBV7-2	many	TRBD1	CASSLEGQGLVPSYGYTF	TGTGCCAGCAGCTTAGAAGGACAGGGGTTGGTACCTAGCTATGGCTACACCTTC
TRBJ1-5	TRBV7-9	.	.	CASVAGEDQPQHF	TGTGCCAGCGTGGCAGGGGAAGATCAGCCCCAGCATTTT
TRBJ2-3	TRBV2	.	.	CASSSQRSSTDTQYF	TGTGCCAGCAGCAGCCAGAGATCTAGCACAGATACGCAGTATTTT
TRBJ2-5	TRBV20-1	many	TRBD2	CSARDLGSGDQETQYF	TGCAGTGCTAGAGATCTGGGTAGCGGGGACCAAGAGACCCAGTACTTC
TRBJ1-5	TRBV12-3/TRBV12-4	.	.	CASSILRDNQPQHF	TGTGCCAGCAGCATCCTTAGGGACAATCAGCCCCAGCATTTT
TRBJ2-3	TRBV24-1	.	TRBD2	CATSDPGLAGGTDTQYF	TGTGCCACCAGTGATCCCGGACTAGCGGGGGGGACAGATACGCAGTATTTT
TRBJ1-1	TRBV28	.	TRBD1	CASRLPGQQTNTEAFF	TGTGCCAGCAGACTTCCGGGACAGCAGACGAACACTGAAGCTTTCTTT
TRBJ2-1	TRBV12-3/TRBV12-4	many	TRBD2	CASTPTSGAYNEQFF	TGTGCCAGCACACCGACTAGCGGAGCCTACAATGAGCAGTTCTTC
TRBJ2-2	TRBV7-3	few	TRBD1	CASSQRGTGVGELFF	TGTGCCAGCAGCCAACGAGGGACAGGGGTCGGGGAGCTGTTTTTT